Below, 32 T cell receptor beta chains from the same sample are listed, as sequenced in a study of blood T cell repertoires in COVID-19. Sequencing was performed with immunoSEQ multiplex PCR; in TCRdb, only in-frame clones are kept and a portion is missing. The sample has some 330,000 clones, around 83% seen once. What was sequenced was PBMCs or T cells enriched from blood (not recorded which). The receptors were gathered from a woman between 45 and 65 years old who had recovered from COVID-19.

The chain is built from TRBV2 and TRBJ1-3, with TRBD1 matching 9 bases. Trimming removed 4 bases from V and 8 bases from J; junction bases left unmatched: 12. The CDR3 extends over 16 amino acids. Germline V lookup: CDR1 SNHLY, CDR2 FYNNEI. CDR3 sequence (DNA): TGTGCCAGCAGTGTACGGGACAGGGTTCTTCCCCACACCATATATTTT. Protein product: CASSVRDRVLPHTIYF.

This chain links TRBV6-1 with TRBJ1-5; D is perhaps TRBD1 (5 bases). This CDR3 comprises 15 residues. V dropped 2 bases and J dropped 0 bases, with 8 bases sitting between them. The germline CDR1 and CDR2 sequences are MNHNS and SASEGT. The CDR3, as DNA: TGTGCCAGCAGTGAAATGACAGTTAGCAATCAGCCCCAGCATTTT. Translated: CASSEMTVSNQPQHF.

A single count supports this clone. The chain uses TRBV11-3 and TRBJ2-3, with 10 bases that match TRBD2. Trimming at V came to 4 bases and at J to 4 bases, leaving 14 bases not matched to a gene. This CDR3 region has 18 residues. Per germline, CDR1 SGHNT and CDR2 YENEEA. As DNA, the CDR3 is TGTGCCAGCAGCTCTGTCTCCGGGACTAGCGTCGGCCCAGATACGCAGTATTTT. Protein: CASSSVSGTSVGPDTQYF.

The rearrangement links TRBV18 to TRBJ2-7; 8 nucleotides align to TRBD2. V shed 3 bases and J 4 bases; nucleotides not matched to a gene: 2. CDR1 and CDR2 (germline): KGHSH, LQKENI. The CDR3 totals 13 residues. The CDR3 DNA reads TGTGCCAGCTCACCCCTAGCGGGTTACGAGCAGTACTTC. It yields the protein CASSPLAGYEQYF.

CDR3 loop: CASSQDRGAYEQYF. The CDR3 region has the DNA TGCGCCAGCAGCCAAGACAGGGGAGCCTACGAGCAGTACTTC. V usage is TRBV5-1 and J usage is TRBJ2-7; the match to TRBD1 covers 8 bases. This CDR3 spans 14 amino acids. Germline V gene lookup returns CDR1 SGHRS and CDR2 YFSETQ. V lost 4 bases and J lost 2; bases outside the gene matches: 5.

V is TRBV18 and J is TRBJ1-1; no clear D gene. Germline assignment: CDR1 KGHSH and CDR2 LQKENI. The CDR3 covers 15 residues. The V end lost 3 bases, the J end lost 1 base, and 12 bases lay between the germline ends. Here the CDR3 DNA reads TGTGCCAGCTCACCTGCCAGCGGAGCGAACACTGAAGCTTTCTTT. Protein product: CASSPASGANTEAFF. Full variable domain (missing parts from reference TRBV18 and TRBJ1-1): NAGVMQNPRHLVRRRGQEARLRCSPMKGHSHVYWYRQLPEEGLKFMVYLQKENIIDESGMPKERFSAEFPKEGPSILRIQQVVRGDSAAYFCASSPASGANTEAFFGQGTRLTVV.

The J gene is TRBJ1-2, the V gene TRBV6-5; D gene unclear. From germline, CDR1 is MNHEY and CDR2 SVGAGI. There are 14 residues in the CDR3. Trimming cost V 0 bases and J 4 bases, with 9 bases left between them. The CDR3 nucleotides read TGTGCCAGCAGTTACTCGAGGAGATCCTATGGCTACACCTTC. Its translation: CASSYSRRSYGYTF.

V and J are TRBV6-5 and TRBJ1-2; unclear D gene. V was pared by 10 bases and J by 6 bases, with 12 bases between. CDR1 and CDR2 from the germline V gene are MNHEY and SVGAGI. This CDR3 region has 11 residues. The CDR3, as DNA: TGTGCCACTCGAGGAGAGAATGGCTACACCTTC. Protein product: CATRGENGYTF.

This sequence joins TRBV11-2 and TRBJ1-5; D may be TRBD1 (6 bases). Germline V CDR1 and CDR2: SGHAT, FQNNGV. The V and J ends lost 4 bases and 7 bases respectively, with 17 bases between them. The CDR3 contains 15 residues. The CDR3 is CASSYRLGRGQPQHF. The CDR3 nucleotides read TGTGCCAGCAGCTACCGACTGGGAAGGGGGCAGCCCCAGCATTTT.

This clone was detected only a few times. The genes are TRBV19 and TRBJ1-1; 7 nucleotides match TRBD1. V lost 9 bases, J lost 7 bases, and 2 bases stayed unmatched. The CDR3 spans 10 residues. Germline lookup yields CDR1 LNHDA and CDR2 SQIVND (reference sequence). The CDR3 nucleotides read TGTGCCAGCTACAGGGGTGAAGCTTTCTTT. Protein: CASYRGEAFF.

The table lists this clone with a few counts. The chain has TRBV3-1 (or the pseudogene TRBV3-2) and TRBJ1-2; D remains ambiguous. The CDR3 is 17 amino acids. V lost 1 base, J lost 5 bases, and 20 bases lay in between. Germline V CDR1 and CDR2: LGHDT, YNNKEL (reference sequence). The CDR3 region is CASSQAGARILTYGYTF. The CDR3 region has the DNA TGTGCCAGCAGCCAAGCGGGTGCTAGAATACTGACGTATGGCTACACCTTC.

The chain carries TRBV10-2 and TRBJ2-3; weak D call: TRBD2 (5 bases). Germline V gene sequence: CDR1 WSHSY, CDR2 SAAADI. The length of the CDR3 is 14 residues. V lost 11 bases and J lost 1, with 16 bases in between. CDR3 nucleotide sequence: TGCGCCTCAAGGACTGCCTTAGGCACAGATACGCAGTATTTT. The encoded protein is CASRTALGTDTQYF.

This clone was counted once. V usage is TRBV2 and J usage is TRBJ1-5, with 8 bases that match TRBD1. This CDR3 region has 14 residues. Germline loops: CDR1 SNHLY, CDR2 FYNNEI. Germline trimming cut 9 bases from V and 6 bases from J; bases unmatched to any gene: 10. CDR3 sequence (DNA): TGTGCCAGTTTAATTGACAGGGGAGGTCAGCCCCAGCATTTT. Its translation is CASLIDRGGQPQHF.

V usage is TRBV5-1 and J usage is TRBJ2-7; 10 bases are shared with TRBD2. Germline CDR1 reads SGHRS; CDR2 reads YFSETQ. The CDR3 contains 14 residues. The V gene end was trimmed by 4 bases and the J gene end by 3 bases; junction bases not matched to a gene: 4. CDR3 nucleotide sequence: TGCGCCAGCAGCCCTAGCGGGAGTGTCTACGAGCAGTACTTC. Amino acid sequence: CASSPSGSVYEQYF.

The CDR3: CASSTMGASNQPQHF. The CDR3 nucleotides read TGTGCCAGTAGTACGATGGGGGCGAGCAATCAGCCCCAGCATTTT. This sequence joins TRBV19 and TRBJ1-5; weak D call: TRBD1 (6 bases). The germline V gene encodes CDR1 LNHDA and CDR2 SQIVND (reference sequence). The V gene lost 4 bases and the J gene lost 1 base, with 11 bases spanning the gap. The CDR3 length is 15 residues.

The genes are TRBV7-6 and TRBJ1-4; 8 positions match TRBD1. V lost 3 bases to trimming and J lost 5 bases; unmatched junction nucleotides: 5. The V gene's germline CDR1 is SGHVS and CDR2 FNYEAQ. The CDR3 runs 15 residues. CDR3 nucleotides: TGTGCCAGCAGCTTGCGGGACAGGACAAATGAAAAACTGTTTTTT. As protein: CASSLRDRTNEKLFF.

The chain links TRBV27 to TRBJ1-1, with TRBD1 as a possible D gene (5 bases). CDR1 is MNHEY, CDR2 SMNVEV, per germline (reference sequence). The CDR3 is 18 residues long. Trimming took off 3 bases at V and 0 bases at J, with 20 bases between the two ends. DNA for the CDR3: TGTGCCAGCAGTTTTCTCGGCGGCGGGGCCCAGATGAACACTGAAGCTTTCTTT. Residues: CASSFLGGGAQMNTEAFF.

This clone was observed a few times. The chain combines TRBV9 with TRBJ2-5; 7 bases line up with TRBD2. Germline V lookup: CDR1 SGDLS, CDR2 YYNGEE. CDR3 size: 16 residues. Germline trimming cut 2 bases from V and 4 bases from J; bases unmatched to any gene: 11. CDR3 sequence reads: CASSVFGSGRVETQYF. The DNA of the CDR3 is TGTGCCAGCAGCGTCTTTGGTAGCGGGCGCGTAGAGACCCAGTACTTC.

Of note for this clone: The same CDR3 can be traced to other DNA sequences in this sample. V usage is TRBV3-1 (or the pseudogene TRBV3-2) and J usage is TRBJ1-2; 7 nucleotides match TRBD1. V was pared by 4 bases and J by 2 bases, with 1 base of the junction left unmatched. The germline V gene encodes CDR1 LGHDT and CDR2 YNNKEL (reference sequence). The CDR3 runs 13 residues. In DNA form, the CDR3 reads TGTGCCAGCAGCCCCAGGGGGAACTATGGCTACACCTTC. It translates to CASSPRGNYGYTF.

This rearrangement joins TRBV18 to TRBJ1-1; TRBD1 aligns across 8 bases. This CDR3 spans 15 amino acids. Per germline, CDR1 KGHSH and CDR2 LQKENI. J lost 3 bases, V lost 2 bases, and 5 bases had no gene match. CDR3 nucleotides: TGTGCCAGCTCACCATCCCAGGGGGCGTACACTGAAGCTTTCTTT. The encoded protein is CASSPSQGAYTEAFF.

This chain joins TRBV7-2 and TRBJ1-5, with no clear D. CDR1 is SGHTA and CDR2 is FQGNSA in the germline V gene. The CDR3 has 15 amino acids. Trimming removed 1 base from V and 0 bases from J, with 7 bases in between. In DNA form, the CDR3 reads TGTGCCAGCAGCTTAGGCAGGTATAGCAATCAGCCCCAGCATTTT. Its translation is CASSLGRYSNQPQHF.

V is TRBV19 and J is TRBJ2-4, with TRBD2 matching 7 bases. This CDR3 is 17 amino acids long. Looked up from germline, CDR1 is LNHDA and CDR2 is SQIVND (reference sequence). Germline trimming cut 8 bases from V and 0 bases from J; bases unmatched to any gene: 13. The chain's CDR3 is CASGDSGRNLAKNIQYF. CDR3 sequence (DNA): TGTGCCAGTGGAGATAGCGGGCGGAATCTAGCCAAAAACATTCAGTACTTC.

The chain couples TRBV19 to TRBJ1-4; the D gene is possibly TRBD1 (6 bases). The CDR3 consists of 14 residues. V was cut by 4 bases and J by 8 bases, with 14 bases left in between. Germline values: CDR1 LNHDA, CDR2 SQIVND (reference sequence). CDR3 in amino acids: CASSTRGLNEKLFF. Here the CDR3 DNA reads TGTGCCAGTAGTACCAGGGGTTTGAACGAAAAACTGTTTTTT.

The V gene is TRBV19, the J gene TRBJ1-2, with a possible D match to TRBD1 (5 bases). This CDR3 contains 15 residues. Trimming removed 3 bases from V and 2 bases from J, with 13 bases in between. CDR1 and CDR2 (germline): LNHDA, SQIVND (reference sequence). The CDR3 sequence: CASSIGGSINYGYTF. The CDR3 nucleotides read TGTGCCAGTAGTATTGGGGGGAGCATAAACTATGGCTACACCTTC.

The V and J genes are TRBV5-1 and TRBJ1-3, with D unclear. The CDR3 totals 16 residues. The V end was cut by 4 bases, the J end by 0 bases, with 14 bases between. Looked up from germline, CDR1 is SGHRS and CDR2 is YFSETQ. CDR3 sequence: CASSLDVLSSGNTIYF. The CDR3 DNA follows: TGCGCCAGCAGCCTGGACGTCTTGAGCTCTGGAAACACCATATATTTT.

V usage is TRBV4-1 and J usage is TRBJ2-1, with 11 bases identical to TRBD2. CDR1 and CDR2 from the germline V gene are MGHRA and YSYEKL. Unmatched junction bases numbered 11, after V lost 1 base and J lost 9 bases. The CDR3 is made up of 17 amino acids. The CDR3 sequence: CASSQVDPSGRPSEQFF. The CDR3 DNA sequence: TGCGCCAGCAGCCAAGTTGATCCTAGCGGGAGGCCAAGTGAGCAGTTCTTC.

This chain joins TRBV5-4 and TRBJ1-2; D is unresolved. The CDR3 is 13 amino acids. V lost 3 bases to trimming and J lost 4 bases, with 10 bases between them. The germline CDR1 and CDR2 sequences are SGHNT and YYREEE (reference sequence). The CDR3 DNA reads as TGTGCCAGCAGCTCCGCAGGTCCCTATGGCTACACCTTC. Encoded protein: CASSSAGPYGYTF.

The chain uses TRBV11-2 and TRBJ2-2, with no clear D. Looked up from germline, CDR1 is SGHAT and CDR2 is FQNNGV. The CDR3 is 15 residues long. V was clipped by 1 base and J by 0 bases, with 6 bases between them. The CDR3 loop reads CASSLGSANTGELFF. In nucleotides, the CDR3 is TGTGCCAGCAGCTTAGGAAGCGCGAACACCGGGGAGCTGTTTTTT.

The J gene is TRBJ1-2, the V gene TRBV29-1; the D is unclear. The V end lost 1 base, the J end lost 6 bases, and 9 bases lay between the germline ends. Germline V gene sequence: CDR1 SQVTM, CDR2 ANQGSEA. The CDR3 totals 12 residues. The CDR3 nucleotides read TGCAGCGTTGAAGGCCTGCCGGATGGCTACACCTTC. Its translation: CSVEGLPDGYTF.

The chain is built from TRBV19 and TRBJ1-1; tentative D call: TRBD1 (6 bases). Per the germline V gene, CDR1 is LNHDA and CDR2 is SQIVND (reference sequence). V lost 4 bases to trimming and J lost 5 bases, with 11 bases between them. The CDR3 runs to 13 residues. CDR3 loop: CASSRQGNTEAFF. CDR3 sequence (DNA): TGTGCCAGTAGTAGGCAGGGGAATACTGAAGCTTTCTTT.

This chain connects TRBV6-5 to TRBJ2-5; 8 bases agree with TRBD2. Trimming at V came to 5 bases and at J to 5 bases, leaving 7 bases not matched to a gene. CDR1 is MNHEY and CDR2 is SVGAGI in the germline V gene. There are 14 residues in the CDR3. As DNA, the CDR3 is TGTGCCAGCAGTCCTAGTCCGGGGGGGGAGACCCAGTACTTC. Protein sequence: CASSPSPGGETQYF.

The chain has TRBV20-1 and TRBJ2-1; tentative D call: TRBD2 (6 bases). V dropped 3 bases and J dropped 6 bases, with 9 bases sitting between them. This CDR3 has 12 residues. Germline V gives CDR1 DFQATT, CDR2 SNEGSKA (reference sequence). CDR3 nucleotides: TGCAGTGCTAGTCTACTAGCCAATGAGCAGTTCTTC. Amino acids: CSASLLANEQFF.